The rows below give T cell receptor beta chains drawn from one sample of a study of T cell responses to AZD1222 COVID-19 vaccine. Assay used: immunoSEQ multiplex PCR; TCRdb lists only in-frame clones, some missing. The table lists 70,000 to 95,000 clones, around nine tenths of them singletons. This sample comprised peripheral blood, obtained 28 days after the second AZD1222 dose. Source of these receptors: an adult who received the AZD1222 COVID-19 vaccine. The CDR3 runs from the conserved cysteine through the conserved F or W. The order of the fields is clone size, J gene, D gene, V gene, CDR3 DNA, CDR3 protein. A D gene is named only where the DNA matches it firmly. Some rows mark clone size as missing; the rest say once, few, many or name a class of expanded clone.

.	TRBJ1-1	.	TRBV29-1	TGCAGCGGGGGGACATCGAAAAACACTGAAGCTTTCTTT	CSGGTSKNTEAFF
.	TRBJ2-1	TRBD2	TRBV11-2	TGTGCCAGCAGCCGAGGGACTAGCGGCCTCAATGAGCAGTTCTTC	CASSRGTSGLNEQFF
once	TRBJ2-3	.	TRBV14	TGTGCCAGCAGCCAAGTGCTGTCCAGCACAGATACGCAGTATTTT	CASSQVLSSTDTQYF
.	TRBJ2-7	.	TRBV28	TGTGCCAGTAGGACGGCCGTCAGCTACGAGCAGTACTTC	CASRTAVSYEQYF
.	TRBJ1-5	.	TRBV5-1	TGCGCCAGCAGCCTATCTCCAGGAGGGAATCAGCCCCAGCATTTT	CASSLSPGGNQPQHF
.	TRBJ2-1	.	TRBV12-3/TRBV12-4	TGTGCCAGCAGTTTGACGGGGTACAATGAGCAGTTCTTC	CASSLTGYNEQFF
.	TRBJ2-2	.	TRBV18	TGTGCCAGCTCACCACCCAGGGTTCAAGGGACCGGGGAGCTGTTTTTT	CASSPPRVQGTGELFF
.	TRBJ1-6	.	TRBV7-9	TGTGCCAGCAGCTTCTCGCAGGATTCACCCCTCCACTTT	CASSFSQDSPLHF
.	TRBJ2-7	TRBD2	TRBV14	TGTGCCAGCAGCCCCCGGGAGGGGGTGGCTTACGAGCAGTACTTC	CASSPREGVAYEQYF
.	TRBJ1-2	.	TRBV10-3	TGTGCCATCAGCCCACCCCAGGGTTATGGCTACACCTTC	CAISPPQGYGYTF
.	TRBJ2-5	.	TRBV3-1/TRBV3-2	TGTGCCAGCAGCCACCGGACGGCCCCAGAAGAGACCCAGTACTTC	CASSHRTAPEETQYF
.	TRBJ1-1	TRBD1	TRBV28	TGTGCCAGCAGCAGGGGGGCAATGAACACTGAAGCTTTCTTT	CASSRGAMNTEAFF
.	TRBJ2-3	TRBD2	TRBV5-6	TGTGCCAGCAGCTCCGGACTAGCGGATAGCACAGATACGCAGTATTTT	CASSSGLADSTDTQYF
once	TRBJ2-7	TRBD1	TRBV19	TGTGCCAGTAATAACCCGGGACAGGGTCGTTACGAGCAGTACTTC	CASNNPGQGRYEQYF
.	TRBJ2-3	TRBD2	TRBV5-1	TGCGCCAGCAGCTTGGCAAGCGGGAATGCAGATACGCAGTATTTT	CASSLASGNADTQYF
.	TRBJ2-1	.	TRBV29-1	TGCAGCCTTGGAGGGTTATCTGAGCAGTTCTTC	CSLGGLSEQFF
.	TRBJ2-1	.	TRBV29-1	TGCAGCGTTGAACAAGGGGAAGTGTGGAATGAGCAGTTCTTC	CSVEQGEVWNEQFF
.	TRBJ1-2	TRBD1	TRBV24-1	TGTGCCACCAGTGAGGGGACAGTTAACTATGGCTACACCTTC	CATSEGTVNYGYTF
.	TRBJ1-2	.	TRBV5-4	TGTGCCAGCAGCTTGGCCTCGGGACAAACTAACTATGGCTACACCTTC	CASSLASGQTNYGYTF
.	TRBJ1-3	.	TRBV5-6	TGTGCCAGCAGCTTCTGGCTCTCTGGAAACACCATATATTTT	CASSFWLSGNTIYF
.	TRBJ1-3	.	TRBV3-1/TRBV3-2	TGTGCCAGCAGCCACGGTACCCGCTCTGGAAACACCATATATTTT	CASSHGTRSGNTIYF
.	TRBJ2-1	TRBD2	TRBV12-3/TRBV12-4	TGTGCCAGCAGCCCGGGACTAGAGCAGTTCTTC	CASSPGLEQFF
.	TRBJ1-6	.	TRBV20-1	TGCAGTGCTAGTCTCGGGCAGTTCTACCACTTT	CSASLGQFYHF
.	TRBJ1-5	.	TRBV7-8	TGTGCCAGCAGCTCCGGGAGTTCCTCGGGCAGCAATCAGCCCCAGCATTTT	CASSSGSSSGSNQPQHF
once	TRBJ1-5	TRBD1	TRBV18	TGTGCCAGCTCACCACAGGGGGCGCGGAGCAATCAGCCCCAGCATTTT	CASSPQGARSNQPQHF
.	TRBJ1-5	TRBD1	TRBV3-1/TRBV3-2	TGTGCCAGCAGCCAAGTGTTAGGGGGCGGTCAGCCCCAGCATTTT	CASSQVLGGGQPQHF
.	TRBJ2-7	TRBD2	TRBV5-4	TGTGCCAGCAGCTGGGGGGGGACCTCCTACGAGCAGTACTTC	CASSWGGTSYEQYF
.	TRBJ2-7	.	TRBV9	TGTGCCAGCAGCGTACTAGGGCACGAGCAGTACTTC	CASSVLGHEQYF
.	TRBJ1-2	.	TRBV6-5	TGTGCCAGCAGTCCTCTGTTCGGCGGCTACACCTTC	CASSPLFGGYTF
.	TRBJ1-2	.	TRBV25-1	TGTGCCAGCACCAAGGGGACGTTGGGCTATGGCTACACCTTC	CASTKGTLGYGYTF
.	TRBJ1-2	.	TRBV7-2	TGTGCCAGCAGCCCCTTTAACTATGGCTACACCTTC	CASSPFNYGYTF
.	TRBJ2-6	.	TRBV7-9	TGTGCCAGCAGCCCGAAGGCATTGGGGGCCAACGTCCTGACTTTC	CASSPKALGANVLTF
.	TRBJ2-1	TRBD1	TRBV2	TGTGCCAGCAGTGAGGGTAAGGGCAGGGGGTACTACAATGAGCAGTTCTTC	CASSEGKGRGYYNEQFF
.	TRBJ2-7	.	TRBV28	TGTGCCAGCAGTACCCGGGACATCGTCTACTACGAGCAGTACTTC	CASSTRDIVYYEQYF
.	TRBJ1-5	TRBD1	TRBV5-1	TGCGCCAGCAGCTTGATCCCAACTGACAGGGACAATCAGCCCCAGCATTTT	CASSLIPTDRDNQPQHF
.	TRBJ2-7	.	TRBV19	TGTGCCAGTAGTCCCTCGACAGGTTCCTACGAGCAGTACTTC	CASSPSTGSYEQYF
.	TRBJ2-1	TRBD2	TRBV30	TGTGCCTGGATTGTTAGCGGGGTCCAGCGGGGCTACAATGAGCAGTTCTTC	CAWIVSGVQRGYNEQFF
once	TRBJ1-2	.	TRBV25-1	TGTGCCAGCAGTGATGTTGGGGGAGCTAACTATGGCTACACCTTC	CASSDVGGANYGYTF
.	TRBJ2-5	TRBD1	TRBV2	TGTGCCAGCACTCTGGGACAGGGAATAGAGACCCAGTACTTC	CASTLGQGIETQYF
.	TRBJ2-2	.	TRBV18	TGTGCCAGCTCACCACCGGAGCACACCGGGGAGCTGTTTTTT	CASSPPEHTGELFF
.	TRBJ1-5	.	TRBV19	TGTGCCAGTAGTATAGTCGGGTACAATCAGCCCCAGCATTTT	CASSIVGYNQPQHF
once	TRBJ1-2	.	TRBV6-5	TGTGCCAGCACTCAGGGGAGCTATGGCTACACCTTC	CASTQGSYGYTF
.	TRBJ2-2	.	TRBV7-7	TGTGCTAGCAGCATAACAGGGACCGGGGAGCTGTTTTTT	CASSITGTGELFF
once	TRBJ1-2	TRBD1	TRBV19	TGTGCCAGTGGGATAAGGACAGGGTACTATGGCTACACCTTC	CASGIRTGYYGYTF
.	TRBJ2-5	TRBD2	TRBV5-4	TGTGCCAGCAGCCCCGGGACTAGCGGCACAGTTGAGACCCAGTACTTC	CASSPGTSGTVETQYF
once	TRBJ2-7	TRBD2	TRBV27	TGTGCCAGCAGCGATAGACTAGCGGGAGTTCAGTACTTC	CASSDRLAGVQYF
.	TRBJ1-3	.	TRBV7-2	TGTGCCAGCAGCTTAGTTTTGGCCAGAAACACCATATATTTT	CASSLVLARNTIYF
.	TRBJ2-1	TRBD2	TRBV9	TGTGCCAGCAGCGCAGTAGCGGGGGGGTCCTACAATGAGCAGTTCTTC	CASSAVAGGSYNEQFF
.	TRBJ1-1	.	TRBV7-6	TGTGCCAGCAGCTTAGGACCGCGGGGGGTAACTGAAGCTTTCTTT	CASSLGPRGVTEAFF
.	TRBJ2-3	.	TRBV6-4	TGTGCCAGCAGTGACTCCTGGGCCCGGTCGGATACGCAGTATTTT	CASSDSWARSDTQYF
.	TRBJ1-5	TRBD1	TRBV28	TGTGCCAGCAGGGGCGACAGGGAGGAGGTGGAGCAGCCCCAGCATTTT	CASRGDREEVEQPQHF
.	TRBJ2-1	.	TRBV5-4	TGTGCCAGCAGCTTGACTTACTACCGGGACAGACTAGACAATGAGCAGTTCTTC	CASSLTYYRDRLDNEQFF